This T cell receptor (beta chain) is drawn from a study of blood T cell repertoires in COVID-19. Background on the study: Material from acute and convalescent COVID-19 was sourced from the United States, Italy and Spain. From T cells, B-cell-depleted T cells, or PBMCs came the material, which was cDNA or gDNA.

In the study's own analysis: Nucleated cell counts were estimated from reference gene primer amplification. The data were produced by immunoSEQ multiplex PCR, yet TCRdb's version contains in-frame clones alone and is incomplete. Clone size and V and J calls were adopted from that table, with D and trimming inferred from the DNA. The sample lists roughly 140,000 clones, around 85% occurring once. This receptor was taken from a woman between 70 and 85 years old with acute or convalescent COVID-19. The specimen was peripheral blood.

The CDR3 DNA reads as TGTGCCAGCAGCCGGGAAGGTTACTCCTACGAGCAGTACTTC. Amino acids: CASSREGYSYEQYF. V gene TRBV7-2 combines with J gene TRBJ2-7, with a tentative D call TRBD2 (5 bases). The CDR3 length is 14 residues. V was pared by 5 bases and J by 0 bases, with 11 bases between. From germline, CDR1 is SGHTA and CDR2 FQGNSA.